This record covers a single T cell receptor (beta chain). What it binds is not known. This sample was taken from a study of CD8 T cells in ankylosing spondylitis. The study's findings and limits: Apparently characteristic of ankylosing spondylitis blood was a TCR beta motif (under ten highly homologous variants).

One entry per CDR3 protein, called by TCRdb with MiXCR from the 5' RACE reads. Of around 330,000 distinct CDR3 sequences in the sample, around 10% were seen once. Unmatched junction bases numbered 4, after V lost 3 bases and J lost 0 bases. This CDR3 region has 18 residues. The germline CDR1 and CDR2 sequences are SGHRS and YFSETQ. This clonotype originated in a female donor with ankylosing spondylitis or in good health (not recorded which). The sequenced material came from blood, either unsorted or a sorted T cell fraction (not recorded which). V is TRBV5-1 and J is TRBJ2-1; 15 bases line up with TRBD2. CDR3 in amino acids: CASSSGTSGGPSYNEQFF. In nucleotides, the CDR3 is TGCGCCAGCAGCTCTGGGACTAGCGGGGGGCCCTCCTACAATGAGCAGTTCTTC.